This T cell receptor (beta chain) was sequenced in a study of T cell repertoires in cytomegalovirus infection. There are 14 residues in the CDR3. V lost 10 bases and J lost 1, with 17 bases in between. From the reads, TCRdb called clonotypes with MiXCR, one entry per CDR3 protein. The data show some 920,000 distinct CDR3 sequences, approximately 31% seen once. Comments on this clonotype: Its cognate antigen is unknown.

The sequencing used cultured CD8+ T cells from PBMCs, collected from culture after CMV antigen stimulation. The chain combines TRBV5-3 with TRBJ2-5, with D uncertain. TRBV5-3 is marked as an open reading frame, function uncertain. The sequence derives from a human donor in good health (CMV status not recorded). Some clones in this sample may be carry-over from other donors' samples. The CDR3 DNA reads as TGTGCCCGTGGGTCGGGTGGGCGCCAAGAGACCCAGTACTTC. Translated, it gives CARGSGGRQETQYF.